This T cell receptor (beta chain) was captured in a study of blood T cell repertoires in COVID-19. Study-level information: Italy, Spain and the United States were the sources of the convalescent and acute COVID-19 samples. T cells, B-cell-depleted T cells, or PBMCs provided the cDNA or gDNA that served as material.

In the authors' methods: Amplification with reference gene primers provided the estimates of nucleated cell counts. Assay: immunoSEQ multiplex PCR; the TCRdb copy retains only in-frame clones and omits some. Clonal size and the V and J genes are those of that table, whereas D and trimming came from the DNA. The repertoire holds about 240,000 clones, with 82% as singletons. The TCR sequence derives from a woman in her seventies with acute or convalescent COVID-19. Sequencing was done on a sample of peripheral blood.

CDR3: CASSLDISGNTIYF. The DNA of the CDR3 is TGTGCCAGCAGCTTGGATATCTCTGGAAACACCATATATTTT. The chain links TRBV5-6 to TRBJ1-3; D gene unclear. Germline values: CDR1 SGHDT, CDR2 YYEEEE. The CDR3 is 14 amino acids. With 0 bases removed from V and 0 bases from J, the gap between germline ends came to 4 bases.